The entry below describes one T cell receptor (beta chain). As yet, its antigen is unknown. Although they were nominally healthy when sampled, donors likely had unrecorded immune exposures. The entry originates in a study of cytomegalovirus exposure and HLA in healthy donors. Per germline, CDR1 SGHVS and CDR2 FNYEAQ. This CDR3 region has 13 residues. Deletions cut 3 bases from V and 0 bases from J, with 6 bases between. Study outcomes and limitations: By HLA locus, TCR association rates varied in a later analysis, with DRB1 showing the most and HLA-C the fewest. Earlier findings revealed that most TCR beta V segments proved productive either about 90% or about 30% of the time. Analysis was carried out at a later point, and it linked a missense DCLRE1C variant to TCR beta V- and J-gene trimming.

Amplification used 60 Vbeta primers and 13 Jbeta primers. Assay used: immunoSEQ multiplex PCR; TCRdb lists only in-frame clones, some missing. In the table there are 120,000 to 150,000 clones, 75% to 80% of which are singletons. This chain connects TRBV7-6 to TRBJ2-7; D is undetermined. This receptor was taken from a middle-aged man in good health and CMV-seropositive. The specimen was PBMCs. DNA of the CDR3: TGTGCCAGCAGCTTGTCGAGCTCCTACGAGCAGTACTTC. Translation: CASSLSSSYEQYF. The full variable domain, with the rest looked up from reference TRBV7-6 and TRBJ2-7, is GAGVSQSPRYKVTKRGQDVALRCDPISGHVSLYWYRQALGQGPEFLTYFNYEAQQDKSGLPNDRFSAERPEGSISTLTIQRTEQRDSAMYRCASSLSSSYEQYFGPGTRLTVT.